The clone carrying this TCR beta chain has a handful of counts. The data were obtained in a study of CD8+CD57+ T cells in acquired aplastic anemia. For the study at large: DNA per sorted CD4+ or CD8+ sample ranged about 0.2 to 30 ug, averaging approximately 3.3 ug.

The sequenced patients had an expansion of CD8+CD57+ cells seen by flow cytometry. Each of the patients presented with severe acquired aplastic anemia. Genomic DNA was employed as the template in profiling TCR beta VDJ and CDR3. TCRdb reprocessed the reads via MiXCR and lists one record per CDR3 protein. The sample has about 75,000 distinct CDR3 sequences, around 70% seen once. The germline V gene has CDR1 ENHRY and CDR2 SYGVKD. The V end was cut by 1 base, the J end by 9 bases, with 10 bases between. CDR3 length: 13 residues. The sequenced sample consisted of sorted CD4+, CD8+, or CD8+CD57+ T cells (not recorded which) from PBMCs. This receptor was taken from a human donor with aplastic anemia. The chain is built from TRBV10-3 and TRBJ2-1; no definite D call. The CDR3 DNA is TGTGCCATCAGTGAGTTTGCCAGCAGTGAGCAGTTCTTC. Encoded protein: CAISEFASSEQFF.